One and the same sample provided the 30 T cell receptor beta chains below, sequenced in a study of cytomegalovirus exposure and HLA in healthy donors. A multiplex PCR was run with 60 Vbeta primers and 13 Jbeta primers. Data came from immunoSEQ multiplex PCR; TCRdb stores just in-frame clones and leaves some out. This sample carries 75,000 to 90,000 clones, around 85% of them seen once, and the ten largest clones take around 7%. Sequencing was done on a sample of PBMCs. These receptors all come from a man between 40 and 49 years old in good health and CMV-seropositive.

The chain employs TRBV28 and TRBJ1-4; D not resolved. Germline V gene sequence: CDR1 MDHEN, CDR2 SYDVKM. The CDR3 totals 11 residues. The V end was cut by 4 bases, the J end by 6 bases, with 3 bases between. This CDR3 reads CASSSYEKLFF. For the CDR3, the DNA is TGTGCCAGCAGTTCTTATGAAAAACTGTTTTTT.

V is TRBV6-4 and J is TRBJ2-5, with unresolved D. The CDR3 spans 13 residues. The germline V gene encodes CDR1 MRHNA and CDR2 SNTAGT. V was pared by 5 bases and J by 4 bases, with 11 bases between. Here the CDR3 reads CASSTVTGETQYF. The CDR3 region has the DNA TGTGCCAGCAGTACCGTTACGGGAGAGACCCAGTACTTC.

The rearrangement uses TRBV5-1 and TRBJ2-7, with D maybe TRBD2 (5 bases). The CDR3 contains 15 residues. Germline-derived CDR1 and CDR2 are SGHRS and YFSETQ. V was trimmed by 0 bases and J by 4 bases, leaving 14 bases between them. CDR3 protein: CASSLDEGVWYEQYF. In nucleotides, the CDR3 is TGCGCCAGCAGCTTGGATGAGGGAGTCTGGTACGAGCAGTACTTC.

This chain connects TRBV19 to TRBJ2-5, with 10 bases fitting TRBD1. CDR3 length equals 14 residues. V was pared by 3 bases and J by 5 bases, with 3 bases of the junction left unmatched. CDR1 LNHDA and CDR2 SQIVND come from the germline V gene (reference sequence). CDR3 residues: CASSMGQGKETQYF. CDR3 bases: TGTGCCAGTAGTATGGGACAGGGGAAGGAGACCCAGTACTTC.

This chain links TRBV4-1 with TRBJ1-3; 7 nucleotides line up with TRBD1. The CDR3 is 17 residues long. Trimming cost V 1 base and J 4 bases; bases outside gene matches: 10. CDR1 is MGHRA, CDR2 YSYEKL, per germline. The DNA for the CDR3 is TGCGCCAGCAGCCAAGGGTTACGGGACAGAGGCGGAAACACCATATATTTT. This gives the protein CASSQGLRDRGGNTIYF.

The chain carries TRBV12-5 and TRBJ2-2, with TRBD2 identical over 8 bases. After removal of 8 bases from V and 6 bases from J, the junction contained 11 bases not matched to a gene. Germline CDR1 LGHNT, CDR2 FRNRAP. CDR3 size: 15 residues. Written as DNA, the CDR3 is TGTGCTAGTCATAACAGCGGGAGTGGACCCGGGGAGCTGTTTTTT. Translating it yields CASHNSGSGPGELFF.

V is TRBV5-4 and J is TRBJ2-3, with 15 positions matching TRBD2. After removal of 4 bases from V and 7 bases from J, the junction contained 7 bases not matched to a gene. The CDR3 totals 16 residues. Per the germline V gene, CDR1 is SGHNT and CDR2 is YYREEE (reference sequence). CDR3 in amino acids: CASSLGLAGGQYTQYF. CDR3 DNA sequence: TGTGCCAGCAGCCTGGGACTAGCGGGGGGCCAATATACGCAGTATTTT. Drawing the rest from reference TRBV5-4 and TRBJ2-3, the complete variable domain is ETGVTQSPTHLIKTRGQQVTLRCSSQSGHNTVSWYQQALGQGPQFIFQYYREEENGRGNFPPRFSGLQFPNYSSELNVNALELDDSALYLCASSLGLAGGQYTQYFGPGTRLTVL.

The genes are TRBV5-6 and TRBJ2-1; D remains unclear. CDR1 and CDR2 (germline): SGHDT, YYEEEE. With 4 bases removed from V and 7 bases from J, the gap between germline ends came to 9 bases. The CDR3 length is 12 residues. The CDR3 is CASSRARNEQFF. CDR3 nucleotide sequence: TGTGCCAGCAGCCGAGCTAGGAATGAGCAGTTCTTC.

This chain uses TRBV2 with TRBJ2-1, with D possibly matching TRBD2 (5 bases). Germline V gene data show CDR1 as SNHLY and CDR2 as FYNNEI. V gave up 4 bases and J gave up 2 bases, with 12 bases separating them. This CDR3 has 15 amino acids. DNA for the CDR3: TGTGCCAGCAGTGCTCGGGAAGAGCCCTACAATGAGCAGTTCTTC. It encodes CASSAREEPYNEQFF.

The chain recombines TRBV28 with TRBJ2-3; unclear D gene. CDR1 MDHEN and CDR2 SYDVKM come from the germline V gene. The CDR3 has 14 amino acids. V was shortened by 8 bases and J by 2 bases, with 14 bases between the two germline ends. CDR3 DNA sequence: TGTGCCAGCCTGCTCCGAGGTCACACAGATACGCAGTATTTT. Translation gives CASLLRGHTDTQYF.

Written as DNA, the CDR3 is TGTGCCAGCAGTTTCGGGACAGGGAGTCCCGGGGAGCTGTTTTTT. This sequence encodes CASSFGTGSPGELFF. This rearrangement joins TRBV27 to TRBJ2-2; 9 nucleotides match TRBD1. The CDR3 sequence is 15 residues long. CDR1 and CDR2 from the germline V gene are MNHEY and SMNVEV (reference sequence). Trimming took 3 bases from V and 6 from J; bases not matched to a gene: 5.

This chain connects TRBV7-3 to TRBJ2-1; unclear D gene. The germline gives CDR1 SGHTA, CDR2 FQGTGA. V was clipped by 2 bases and J by 1 base, with 15 bases between them. CDR3 length: 17 amino acids. CDR3 DNA: TGTGCCAGCAGCTTACGTCTGCGTCCCGGGTCCTACAATGAGCAGTTCTTC. Its translation: CASSLRLRPGSYNEQFF.

The V call is TRBV6-5, the J call TRBJ2-3; 7 bases map to TRBD2. The V gene's germline CDR1 is MNHEY and CDR2 SVGAGI. The CDR3 contains 15 residues. The junction had 6 bases not matched to a gene; V was cut back by 5 bases and J by 1 base. The CDR3 sequence is CASSGGSFGTDTQYF. The CDR3 nucleotides are TGTGCCAGCAGTGGCGGGAGCTTTGGCACAGATACGCAGTATTTT.

J is TRBJ2-7 and V is TRBV7-2; D is perhaps TRBD2 (6 bases). Trimming removed 1 base at V and 2 bases at J, with 12 bases between. The CDR3 loop spans 15 amino acids. CDR1 is SGHTA, CDR2 FQGNSA, per germline. CDR3 amino acids: CASSLGSGEAYEQYF. In DNA form, the CDR3 reads TGTGCCAGCAGCTTAGGTTCGGGGGAAGCCTACGAGCAGTACTTC.

The rearrangement links TRBV7-9 to TRBJ2-7; TRBD2 agrees at 7 bases. Trimming cost V 5 bases and J 0 bases; bases outside gene matches: 4. This CDR3 has 14 residues. Germline lookup yields CDR1 SEHNR and CDR2 FQNEAQ (reference sequence). The CDR3 DNA is TGTGCCAGCAGCCCAGCGGGGAGCTCCTACGAGCAGTACTTC. It codes for CASSPAGSSYEQYF.

The V gene is TRBV5-4, the J gene TRBJ2-2, with 9 bases aligning to TRBD1. Germline V gives CDR1 SGHNT, CDR2 YYREEE (reference sequence). The CDR3 has 15 residues. With 4 bases clipped from V and 7 bases from J, the junction kept 8 bases outside the gene matches. The CDR3 bases are TGTGCCAGCAGCCTCCCGACAGGGGGGGGCGGGGAGCTGTTTTTT. This translates into CASSLPTGGGGELFF.

The rearrangement links TRBV5-6 to TRBJ2-1, with D possibly TRBD1 on 6 matching bases. In germline, CDR1 is SGHDT, CDR2 YYEEEE. The CDR3 runs 14 residues. Trimming shortened V by 10 bases and J by 9 bases, and 23 bases separated the two germline ends. In DNA form, the CDR3 reads TGTGCCGCAAACAGGGCAGGGCAATCCCTTGAGCAGTTCTTC. Residues: CAANRAGQSLEQFF.

V is TRBV7-2 and J is TRBJ2-1; no definite D call. The V end lost 2 bases, the J end lost 4 bases, and 12 bases lay between the germline ends. Germline V gene lookup returns CDR1 SGHTA and CDR2 FQGNSA. CDR3 size: 15 residues. CDR3 in DNA: TGTGCCAGCAGCTTAACCCACCTGAGGTACAATGAGCAGTTCTTC. Protein product: CASSLTHLRYNEQFF.

The DNA of the CDR3 is TGTGCCAGCAGCTTTAAGGGAGGGAACTCAAATACGCAGTATTTT. Translating it yields CASSFKGGNSNTQYF. J is TRBJ2-3 and V is TRBV11-2, with TRBD2 identical over 7 bases. CDR3 size: 15 residues. V trimming: 3 bases; J trimming: 7 bases; junction bases outside the gene matches: 10. Germline assignment: CDR1 SGHAT and CDR2 FQNNGV.

The genes are TRBV7-6 and TRBJ2-5; TRBD1 matches 10 bases. The J call may be in error: the DNA end matches TRBJ2-7 better. CDR1 and CDR2 from the germline V gene are SGHVS and FNYEAQ. The CDR3 is 19 residues long. The CDR3 here is CASSLVPPLGQGSSYEQYF. DNA of the CDR3: TGTGCCAGCAGCTTAGTCCCTCCACTGGGACAGGGGAGCTCCTACGAGCAGTACTTC.

V gene TRBV19 combines with J gene TRBJ1-1, with D unresolved. Germline V lookup: CDR1 LNHDA, CDR2 SQIVND (reference sequence). V was pared by 4 bases and J by 1 base, with 4 bases between. The CDR3 is 12 amino acids. The CDR3 DNA sequence: TGTGCCAGTAGTAACAGGAACACTGAAGCTTTCTTT. It yields the protein CASSNRNTEAFF.

This chain links TRBV5-1 with TRBJ2-7, with a possible D match to TRBD1 (6 bases). The germline CDR1 and CDR2 sequences are SGHRS and YFSETQ. V was shortened by 0 bases and J by 3 bases, with 13 bases between the two germline ends. The CDR3 runs to 15 residues. As DNA, the CDR3 is TGCGCCAGCAGCTTGGTCCAGGGGACCGACTACGAGCAGTACTTC. It encodes CASSLVQGTDYEQYF.

This sequence joins TRBV5-1 and TRBJ1-2, with a weak D call TRBD1 (6 bases). The germline V gene has CDR1 SGHRS and CDR2 YFSETQ. CDR3 length: 14 amino acids. Trimming removed 0 bases from V and 2 bases from J, with 8 bases in between. The CDR3 DNA reads TGCGCCAGCAGCTTGGATACAGGGAACTATGGCTACACCTTC. Translated, it gives CASSLDTGNYGYTF.

This rearrangement joins TRBV6-5 to TRBJ1-6; 9 bases line up with TRBD1. This CDR3 region has 14 residues. V trimming: 8 bases; J trimming: 7 bases; junction bases outside the gene matches: 6. Germline CDR1 and CDR2: MNHEY and SVGAGI. The CDR3 DNA reads as TGTGCCAGCCAGCAAGGACAGGGGAATTCACCCCTCCACTTT. Translation gives CASQQGQGNSPLHF.

V usage is TRBV12-5 and J usage is TRBJ2-1, with D possibly matching TRBD2 (6 bases). Germline V gene sequence: CDR1 LGHNT, CDR2 FRNRAP. There are 15 residues in the CDR3. With 2 bases removed from V and 6 bases from J, the gap between germline ends came to 14 bases. The CDR3 coding sequence is TGTGCTAGTGGTTTGCCGCAAACTAGCTCCAATGAGCAGTTCTTC. Residues: CASGLPQTSSNEQFF.

The chain combines TRBV2 with TRBJ2-7; possible D gene TRBD1, 6 bases. The germline V gene encodes CDR1 SNHLY and CDR2 FYNNEI. Trimming removed 2 bases at V and 5 bases at J, with 10 bases between. The CDR3 is 13 amino acids. The CDR3 sequence is CASSEPNRDEQYF. CDR3 DNA: TGTGCCAGCAGTGAACCAAACAGGGACGAGCAGTACTTC.

The rearrangement links TRBV28 to TRBJ1-2, with D perhaps matching TRBD1 (6 bases). The CDR3 has 13 amino acids. Germline V gene sequence: CDR1 MDHEN, CDR2 SYDVKM. Between the trimmed V and J ends, which lost 6 bases and 4 bases, there was a span of 12 bases. The CDR3 sequence is CASRATGLYGYTF. DNA of the CDR3: TGTGCCAGCAGAGCTACAGGGCTCTATGGCTACACCTTC.

The table lists this clone with a few counts. The sample carries other DNA sequences with the same CDR3. V and J are TRBV27 and TRBJ1-5; no definite D call. Germline V lookup: CDR1 MNHEY, CDR2 SMNVEV (reference sequence). CDR3 length: 14 residues. Between the trimmed V and J ends, which lost 6 bases and 2 bases, there was a span of 11 bases. CDR3 sequence: CASSPGGGNQPQHF. The CDR3 region has the DNA TGTGCCAGCAGCCCCGGCGGAGGCAATCAGCCCCAGCATTTT.

V is TRBV19 and J is TRBJ1-5; the D is unclear. CDR3 length equals 13 residues. Germline lookup yields CDR1 LNHDA and CDR2 SQIVND (reference sequence). V shed 2 bases and J shed 7 bases, with 9 bases lying between them. In DNA, the CDR3 is TGTGCCAGTAGTATATCGAGGGAACAGCCCCAGCATTTT. Residues: CASSISREQPQHF.

The rearrangement uses TRBV19 and TRBJ2-6; 9 positions match TRBD1. The germline gives CDR1 LNHDA, CDR2 SQIVND (reference sequence). The CDR3 contains 17 residues. V was pared by 3 bases and J by 2 bases, with 5 bases of the junction left unmatched. The CDR3 DNA reads as TGTGCCAGTAGTATTGCACAGGGGGCGACTGGGGCCAACGTCCTGACTTTC. It encodes CASSIAQGATGANVLTF.